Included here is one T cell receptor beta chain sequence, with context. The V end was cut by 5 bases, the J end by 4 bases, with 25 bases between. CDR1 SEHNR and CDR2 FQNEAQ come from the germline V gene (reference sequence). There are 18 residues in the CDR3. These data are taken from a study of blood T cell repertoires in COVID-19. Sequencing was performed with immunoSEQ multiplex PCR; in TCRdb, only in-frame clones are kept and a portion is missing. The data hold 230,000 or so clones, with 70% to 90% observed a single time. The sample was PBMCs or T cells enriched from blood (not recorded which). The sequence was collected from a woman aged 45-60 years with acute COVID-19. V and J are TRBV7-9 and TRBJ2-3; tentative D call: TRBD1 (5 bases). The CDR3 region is CASSPRYVDSLSADTQYF. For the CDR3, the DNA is TGTGCCAGCAGCCCGCGTTACGTCGACAGCCTGAGTGCAGATACGCAGTATTTT.